These T cell receptor beta chains were read from a single sample in a study of T-cell memory formation after mild COVID-19. Using its own MiXCR run on the 5' RACE reads, TCRdb lists one record per CDR3 protein. In the table there are about 110,000 distinct CDR3 sequences, about 18% of which are singletons. The specimen sequenced was PBMCs or a T cell subset sorted from them (not recorded which). All receptors come from a man between 18 and 29 years old who had mild COVID-19 (a few samples of this study predate the infection). Cell type and time point are not known. Both conserved end residues are part of each CDR3. A D gene is named only where the DNA matches it firmly. The listing skips clone size in some rows; elsewhere it reads once, few, many or a size class.

abundance,v_gene,j_gene,d_gene,CDR3nt,CDR3aa
many,TRBV5-5,TRBJ2-7,-,TGTGCCAGCAGCTCTTACGAGTACGAGCAGTACTTC,CASSSYEYEQYF
few,TRBV13,TRBJ2-3,-,TGTGCCACCCATCGAGCAATCCGGACCACAGATACGCAGTATTTT,CATHRAIRTTDTQYF
-,TRBV4-2,TRBJ1-1,-,TGTGCCAGCAGCCAAGCCGGAACTTGGATGAACACTGAAGCTTTCTTT,CASSQAGTWMNTEAFF
once,TRBV6-5,TRBJ1-1,-,TGTGCCAGCAGACAAGATAACACTGAAGCTTTCTTT,CASRQDNTEAFF
-,TRBV12-3/TRBV12-4,TRBJ1-1,-,TGTGCCAGCAGTTTTTGGGGGGGCCAGGGTGAAGCTTTCTTT,CASSFWGGQGEAFF
few,TRBV28,TRBJ1-1,-,TGTGCCAGCAACACCGGGACCTCTAACACTGAAGCTTTCTTT,CASNTGTSNTEAFF
-,TRBV4-1,TRBJ1-3,-,TGCGCCAGCAGCCAAGCAGCAGGATACGTCTCTGGAAACACCATATATTTT,CASSQAAGYVSGNTIYF
-,TRBV5-1,TRBJ2-3,-,TGCGCCAGCAGCTCCCGGGCCGGCGGGGCCCCGTTGTCCACAGATACGCAGTATTTT,CASSSRAGGAPLSTDTQYF
few,TRBV6-2/TRBV6-3,TRBJ1-2,-,TGTGCCACAGTCGGGCGGTTAAACTATGGCTACACCTTC,CATVGRLNYGYTF
-,TRBV7-2,TRBJ2-3,-,TGTGCCAGCAGGCGCAAATCACTCCAAACAGATACGCAGTATTTT,CASRRKSLQTDTQYF
-,TRBV20-1,TRBJ2-3,-,TGCAGTGCCTACGCAGGGGGGAGCACAGATACGCAGTATTTT,CSAYAGGSTDTQYF
few,TRBV5-1,TRBJ2-4,TRBD2,TGCGCCAGCAGCCCCGCCGGGACTAGCGGAGCCAAAAACATTCAGTACTTC,CASSPAGTSGAKNIQYF
-,TRBV7-9,TRBJ2-7,-,TGTGCCAGCAGCTCAGGGATCCACGAGCAGTACTTC,CASSSGIHEQYF
few,TRBV7-2,TRBJ1-6,-,TGTGCCAGCAGCTTAGCGGGCAATTCACCCCTCCACTTT,CASSLAGNSPLHF
-,TRBV3-1,TRBJ1-5,-,TGTGCCAGCAGCCAAACAGGCGGATATAGCAATCAGCCCCAGCATTTT,CASSQTGGYSNQPQHF
few,TRBV19,TRBJ1-1,-,TGTGCCAGTAGTATACAGGGAGGCACTGAAGCTTTCTTT,CASSIQGGTEAFF
few,TRBV10-3,TRBJ2-7,-,TGTGCCATCAGTGCCTTAATTGCGAAGGGGGCCTACGAGCAGTACTTC,CAISALIAKGAYEQYF
-,TRBV3-1,TRBJ1-6,-,TGTGCCAGCAGCCCGGGACAAGGAACGCCCCTCCACTTT,CASSPGQGTPLHF
few,TRBV20-1,TRBJ2-5,-,TGCAGTGCTAGAGGGGAGGGGGCGAGGTTTTCGGAAGAGACCCAGTACTTC,CSARGEGARFSEETQYF
-,TRBV7-3,TRBJ2-3,TRBD1,TGTGCCAGCAGCTTATATGGACAGGGGAACACAGATACGCAGTATTTT,CASSLYGQGNTDTQYF
-,TRBV7-2,TRBJ2-7,-,TGTGCCAGCAGCTTAATGGGGATTTACGAGCAGTACTTC,CASSLMGIYEQYF
-,TRBV6-2/TRBV6-3,TRBJ1-5,-,TGTGCCAGCAGCCGACCCGGGACCGCGGTTAATCAGCCCCAGCATTTT,CASSRPGTAVNQPQHF
-,TRBV7-2,TRBJ1-2,-,TGTGCCAGCAGCTTGACCAGGGGAAATAATGGCTACACCTTC,CASSLTRGNNGYTF
-,TRBV4-1,TRBJ2-3,TRBD2,TGCGCCAGCAGCCTAGAGGTGACTAGCGGACTAGGTACGCAGTATTTT,CASSLEVTSGLGTQYF
-,TRBV12-3/TRBV12-4,TRBJ1-2,-,TGTGCCACCAGGACGGACTACACCTTC,CATRTDYTF
-,TRBV12-3/TRBV12-4,TRBJ2-3,-,TGTGCCAGCAGTTTTTTAGCGGAAAACACAGATACGCAGTATTTT,CASSFLAENTDTQYF
-,TRBV6-1,TRBJ2-1,-,TGTGCCAGCAGTGAAGCGCTGGACATGCCAGAGGGCTTC,CASSEALDMPEGF
-,TRBV25-1,TRBJ2-7,TRBD2,TGTGCCAGCAGTATGACTAGCGGGGCGAGGCAGTACTTC,CASSMTSGARQYF
once,TRBV20-1,TRBJ2-3,TRBD2,TGCAGTGCCGCGGGAGTGGACAAGGTCAGCACAGATACGCAGTATTTT,CSAAGVDKVSTDTQYF
few,TRBV6-2/TRBV6-3,TRBJ1-1,-,TGTGCCAGCAGTTACCCCGGACACCGATTGCCTGAAGCTTTCTTT,CASSYPGHRLPEAFF
-,TRBV5-4,TRBJ1-2,-,TGTGCCAGCAGCCTAGTCGGGGGGGAAAATGGCTACACCTTC,CASSLVGGENGYTF
few,TRBV7-2,TRBJ2-2,-,TGTGCCAGCAGCTTAATTGGAGGACCCGGGGAGCTGTTTTTT,CASSLIGGPGELFF
few,TRBV20-1,TRBJ1-1,-,TGCAGTGCTAGAGACCGGACAGTGAACACTGAAGCTTTCTTT,CSARDRTVNTEAFF
many,TRBV4-1,TRBJ2-1,-,TGCGCCAGCAGCCCGATAGGGGAGAGGAATGAGCAGTTCTTC,CASSPIGERNEQFF
few,TRBV6-4,TRBJ2-3,-,TGTGCCAGCAGCCAAGGGGGGCCCACAGATACGCAGTATTTT,CASSQGGPTDTQYF
-,TRBV30,TRBJ2-2,-,TGTGCCTGGAGTGTACGGGACGCCGGGGAGCTGTTTTTT,CAWSVRDAGELFF
few,TRBV5-1,TRBJ2-2,-,TGCGCCAGCCGGAAGGGTAGCGTAGGAACCGGGGAGCTGTTTTTT,CASRKGSVGTGELFF